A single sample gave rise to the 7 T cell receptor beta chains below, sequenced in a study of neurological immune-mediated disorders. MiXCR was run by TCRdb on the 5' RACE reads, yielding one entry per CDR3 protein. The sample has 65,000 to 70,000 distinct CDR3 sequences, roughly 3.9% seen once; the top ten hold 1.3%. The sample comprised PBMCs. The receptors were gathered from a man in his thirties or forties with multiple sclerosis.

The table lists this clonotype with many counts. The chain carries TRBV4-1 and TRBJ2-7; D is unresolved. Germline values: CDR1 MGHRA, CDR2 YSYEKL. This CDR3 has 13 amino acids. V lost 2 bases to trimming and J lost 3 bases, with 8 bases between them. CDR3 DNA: TGCGCCAGCAGCCAACCACAGAACTACGAGCAGTACTTC. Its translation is CASSQPQNYEQYF.

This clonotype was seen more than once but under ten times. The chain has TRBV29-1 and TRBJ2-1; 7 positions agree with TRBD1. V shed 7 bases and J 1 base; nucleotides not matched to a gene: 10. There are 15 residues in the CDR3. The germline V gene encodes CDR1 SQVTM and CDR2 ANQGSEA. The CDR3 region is CSAAGQAKSYNEQFF. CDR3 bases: TGCAGCGCCGCCGGACAGGCAAAATCCTACAATGAGCAGTTCTTC.

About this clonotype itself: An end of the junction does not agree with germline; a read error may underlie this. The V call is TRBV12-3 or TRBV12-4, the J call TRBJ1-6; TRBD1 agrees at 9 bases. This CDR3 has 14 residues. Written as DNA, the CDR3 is TGTGCCAGCAGTCCCGGACAGGGGAGGCCACCCCTCAACTTT. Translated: CASSPGQGRPPLNF.

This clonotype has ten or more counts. This chain's CDR3 is CASSDRDGPNSPLHF. CDR3 bases: TGTGCCAGCAGCGACCGGGACGGACCTAATTCACCCCTCCACTTT. The V and J genes are TRBV9 and TRBJ1-6; TRBD1 is a possible D gene (5 bases). Germline V gene sequence: CDR1 SGDLS, CDR2 YYNGEE. This CDR3 spans 15 amino acids. The V end lost 3 bases, the J end lost 6 bases, and 13 bases lay between the germline ends.

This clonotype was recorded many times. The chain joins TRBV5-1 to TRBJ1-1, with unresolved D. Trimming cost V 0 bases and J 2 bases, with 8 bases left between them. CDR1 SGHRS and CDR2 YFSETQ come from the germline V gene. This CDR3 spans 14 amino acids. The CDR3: CASSLGWANTEAFF. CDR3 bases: TGCGCCAGCAGCTTGGGTTGGGCCAACACTGAAGCTTTCTTT.

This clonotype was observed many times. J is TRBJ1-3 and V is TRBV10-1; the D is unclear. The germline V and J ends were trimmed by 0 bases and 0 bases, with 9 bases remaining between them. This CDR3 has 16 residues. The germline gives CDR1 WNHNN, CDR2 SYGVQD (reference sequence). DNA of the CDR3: TGCGCCAGCAGTGAGTCGAGACGGAACTCTGGAAACACCATATATTTT. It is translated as CASSESRRNSGNTIYF.

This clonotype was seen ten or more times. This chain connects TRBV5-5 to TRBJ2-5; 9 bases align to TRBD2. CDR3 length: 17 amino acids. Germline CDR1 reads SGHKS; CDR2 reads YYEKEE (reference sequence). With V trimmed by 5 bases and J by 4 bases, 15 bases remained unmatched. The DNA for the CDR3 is TGTGCCAGCAGGGCGGGGGGGACAGTCTTATTTGGAGAGACCCAGTACTTC. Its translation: CASRAGGTVLFGETQYF.